The 7 T cell receptor beta chains below come from one sample, sequenced in a study of blood T cell repertoires in COVID-19. Here immunoSEQ multiplex PCR was the method, and the copy in TCRdb shows in-frame clones only, minus some. The table records about 97,000 clones, 92% of them present only once. Specimen: peripheral blood. These receptors were collected from a man in his fifties with active COVID-19.

This chain uses TRBV6-6 with TRBJ1-1, with D maybe TRBD1 (5 bases). This CDR3 spans 15 amino acids. Germline V gene data show CDR1 as MNHNY and CDR2 as SVGAGI (reference sequence). Trimming shortened V by 7 bases and J by 3 bases, and 18 bases separated the two germline ends. The DNA of the CDR3 is TGTGCCAGCACCAATCCCCCTCCCAGGGACACTGAAGCTTTCTTT. Encoded protein: CASTNPPPRDTEAFF.

The rearrangement links TRBV30 to TRBJ1-1; no clear D. With 0 bases removed from V and 2 bases from J, the gap between germline ends came to 10 bases. The germline CDR1 and CDR2 sequences are GTSNPN and SVGIG (reference sequence). This CDR3 region has 14 residues. This chain's CDR3 is CAWSVSWANTEAFF. The CDR3 DNA is TGTGCCTGGAGTGTTAGTTGGGCTAACACTGAAGCTTTCTTT.

V usage is TRBV5-1 and J usage is TRBJ2-1; unclear D gene. CDR3 length equals 15 residues. Per the germline V gene, CDR1 is SGHRS and CDR2 is YFSETQ. With 2 bases removed from V and 6 bases from J, the gap between germline ends came to 15 bases. This chain's CDR3 is CASSFLSSAGNEQFF. In DNA form, the CDR3 reads TGCGCCAGCAGCTTTCTTAGCAGTGCCGGCAATGAGCAGTTCTTC. The whole variable domain, remainder taken from reference TRBV5-1 and TRBJ2-1, is KAGVTQTPRYLIKTRGQQVTLSCSPISGHRSVSWYQQTPGQGLQFLFEYFSETQRNKGNFPGRFSGRQFSNSRSEMNVSTLELGDSALYLCASSFLSSAGNEQFFGPGTRLTVL.

This sequence joins TRBV28 and TRBJ1-1, with TRBD1 identical over 7 bases. CDR1 and CDR2 (germline): MDHEN, SYDVKM. Trimming cost V 5 bases and J 4 bases; bases outside gene matches: 10. There are 15 residues in the CDR3. The DNA for the CDR3 is TGTGCCAGCAGTCAACAGGGGTTCTGGCTCACTGAAGCTTTCTTT. Its translation: CASSQQGFWLTEAFF.

The CDR3 reads CASSIGLAETQYF. The CDR3, as DNA: TGTGCCAGTAGTATCGGGCTAGCCGAGACCCAGTACTTC. V gene TRBV19 combines with J gene TRBJ2-5, with a possible D match to TRBD2 (5 bases). V was shortened by 3 bases and J by 5 bases, with 10 bases between the two germline ends. Germline V gives CDR1 LNHDA, CDR2 SQIVND (reference sequence). CDR3 length equals 13 residues.

The chain recombines TRBV20-1 with TRBJ2-2, with TRBD2 matching 7 bases. V was clipped by 3 bases and J by 4 bases; unmatched bases: 11. The CDR3 loop spans 16 amino acids. Germline loops: CDR1 DFQATT, CDR2 SNEGSKA (reference sequence). CDR3 region: CSASGGRIGGTGELFF. DNA for the CDR3: TGCAGTGCTAGTGGCGGGAGAATAGGAGGCACCGGGGAGCTGTTTTTT.

This clone was seen a handful of times. This chain connects TRBV5-8 to TRBJ2-2; 11 bases match TRBD1. The CDR3 totals 15 residues. Per germline, CDR1 SGHTS and CDR2 YDEGEE. V was pared by 6 bases and J by 5 bases, with 6 bases of the junction left unmatched. CDR3 residues: CASNSGTGGTGELFF. The CDR3 DNA sequence: TGTGCCAGCAACTCCGGGACAGGGGGGACCGGGGAGCTGTTTTTT.